One and the same sample provided the 26 T cell receptor beta chains below, sequenced in a study of blood T cell repertoires in COVID-19. Produced via immunoSEQ multiplex PCR; TCRdb's table is partial and in-frame only. The sample includes 200,000 to 250,000 clones, about 88% of them seen just once. Material for sequencing was peripheral blood. The receptors derive from a man aged 65-85 years with acute or convalescent COVID-19.

This clone appeared a few times. The gene calls are TRBV11-1 and TRBJ2-3, with 9 bases lining up with TRBD2. CDR1 SGHAT and CDR2 FQDESV come from the germline V gene (reference sequence). V shed 6 bases and J 4 bases; nucleotides not matched to a gene: 5. The length of the CDR3 is 14 residues. The CDR3 DNA is TGTGCCAGCAGTTTTAGCGGGAGTGCAGATACGCAGTATTTT. It specifies CASSFSGSADTQYF.

This clone was recorded a few times. V usage is TRBV7-9 and J usage is TRBJ1-2; D remains unclear. The CDR3 extends over 14 amino acids. Germline-derived CDR1 and CDR2 are SEHNR and FQNEAQ (reference sequence). V lost 1 base and J lost 1, with 7 bases in between. For the CDR3, the DNA is TGTGCCAGCAGCTTAGAACAGTTTAACTATGGCTACACCTTC. This encodes CASSLEQFNYGYTF.

This chain connects TRBV28 to TRBJ1-6, with 7 bases fitting TRBD1. V was pared by 7 bases and J by 5 bases, with 8 bases of the junction left unmatched. The CDR3 is made up of 15 amino acids. Germline assignment: CDR1 MDHEN and CDR2 SYDVKM. In nucleotides, the CDR3 is TGTGCCAGCATCAGACAGGGCAATAATAATTCACCCCTCCACTTT. Translating it yields CASIRQGNNNSPLHF.

This clone was counted a few times. V usage is TRBV4-2 and J usage is TRBJ2-7; D might be TRBD1 (6 bases). The V end was cut by 0 bases, the J end by 4 bases, with 16 bases between. The CDR3 consists of 16 residues. Germline loops: CDR1 LGHNA, CDR2 YNFKEQ. In nucleotides, the CDR3 is TGTGCCAGCAGCCAAGATAGGGGGACAAGTGGATACGAGCAGTACTTC. Translation: CASSQDRGTSGYEQYF.

V and J are TRBV2 and TRBJ1-5; 7 bases are shared with TRBD1. This CDR3 has 12 amino acids. Germline lookup yields CDR1 SNHLY and CDR2 FYNNEI. V lost 4 bases to trimming and J lost 8 bases; unmatched junction nucleotides: 2. DNA of the CDR3: TGTGCCAGCAGTGCCACAGGGGAGCCCCAGCATTTT. Translating it yields CASSATGEPQHF.

The rearrangement uses TRBV29-1 and TRBJ2-2; TRBD2 agrees at 8 bases. After removal of 5 bases from V and 7 bases from J, the junction contained 9 bases not matched to a gene. Germline CDR1 reads SQVTM; CDR2 reads ANQGSEA. The CDR3 length is 14 residues. CDR3 sequence: CSVTRGTRGGELFF. CDR3 bases: TGCAGCGTTACGCGCGGGACTAGGGGCGGGGAGCTGTTTTTT.

V gene TRBV18 combines with J gene TRBJ1-2; 10 bases agree with TRBD1. This CDR3 contains 16 residues. J was trimmed by 4 bases and V by 3 bases; bases with no gene match: 8. Germline V gene data show CDR1 as KGHSH and CDR2 as LQKENI. This CDR3 is CASSPPRDRGVYGYTF. The DNA of the CDR3 is TGTGCCAGCTCACCGCCCCGGGACAGGGGAGTCTATGGCTACACCTTC.

V gene TRBV28 combines with J gene TRBJ2-2; D is possibly TRBD1 (5 bases). The V gene lost 2 bases and the J gene lost 8 bases, with 18 bases spanning the gap. The CDR3 length is 16 residues. Germline V CDR1 and CDR2: MDHEN, SYDVKM. The CDR3 DNA reads TGTGCCAGCAGTTTACCCGCTTCGGCAGGGATGGGGGAGCTGTTTTTT. Protein product: CASSLPASAGMGELFF.

This chain uses TRBV5-1 with TRBJ2-1; TRBD2 aligns across 14 bases. Germline-derived CDR1 and CDR2 are SGHRS and YFSETQ. The CDR3 sequence is 17 residues long. Trimming cost V 4 bases and J 0 bases; bases outside gene matches: 3. CDR3 in amino acids: CASSGGTSGSSYNEQFF. Here the CDR3 DNA reads TGCGCCAGCAGCGGGGGGACTAGCGGGAGCTCCTACAATGAGCAGTTCTTC.

For this clone: The same CDR3 is also encoded by other DNA sequences in this sample. This sequence joins TRBV29-1 and TRBJ2-3, with TRBD1 matching over 7 bases. In germline, CDR1 is SQVTM, CDR2 ANQGSEA. CDR3 length: 12 amino acids. V lost 4 bases to trimming and J lost 4 bases; unmatched junction nucleotides: 2. The CDR3 region is CSVAQGADTQYF. Written as DNA, the CDR3 is TGCAGCGTTGCCCAGGGGGCAGATACGCAGTATTTT.

This clone has more than one count but fewer than ten. The J gene is TRBJ1-1, the V gene TRBV4-2, with a possible D match to TRBD1 (6 bases). CDR1 is LGHNA, CDR2 YNFKEQ, per germline. The CDR3 spans 17 residues. With 0 bases removed from V and 7 bases from J, the gap between germline ends came to 21 bases. CDR3 residues: CASSQEIIWAQGGEAFF. In nucleotides, the CDR3 is TGTGCCAGCAGCCAAGAAATTATTTGGGCACAGGGCGGTGAAGCTTTCTTT.

The CDR3 nucleotides read TGTGCCAGCTCACCACCGAGTGGACAGAACACTGAAGCTTTCTTT. Protein: CASSPPSGQNTEAFF. J is TRBJ1-1 and V is TRBV18; tentatively, D is TRBD1 (5 bases). The CDR3 spans 15 residues. V was clipped by 0 bases and J by 1 base, with 9 bases between them. Looked up from germline, CDR1 is KGHSH and CDR2 is LQKENI.

This clone showed up just a few times. The V call is TRBV4-1, the J call TRBJ1-1, with 7 bases fitting TRBD1. The CDR3 is 15 amino acids. V lost 4 bases and J lost 0; bases outside the gene matches: 5. The germline V gene has CDR1 MGHRA and CDR2 YSYEKL. The CDR3: CASSRPDRMNTEAFF. Here the CDR3 DNA reads TGCGCCAGCAGCCGACCGGACAGGATGAACACTGAAGCTTTCTTT.

J is TRBJ1-1 and V is TRBV9, with D uncertain. Germline loops: CDR1 SGDLS, CDR2 YYNGEE. V lost 2 bases and J 2 bases, leaving 7 bases between the germline ends. This CDR3 comprises 13 residues. The CDR3 spells CASSVGSNTEAFF. The CDR3 nucleotides are TGTGCCAGCAGCGTGGGGAGTAACACTGAAGCTTTCTTT.

The V and J genes are TRBV28 and TRBJ1-6; D not resolved. Germline CDR1 and CDR2: MDHEN and SYDVKM. The germline V and J ends were trimmed by 5 bases and 8 bases, with 10 bases remaining between them. The CDR3 covers 13 residues. This CDR3 reads CASSPTNDSPLHF. CDR3 coding DNA: TGTGCCAGCAGTCCGACAAATGATTCACCCCTCCACTTT.

The chain links TRBV5-1 to TRBJ2-1, with 9 bases lining up with TRBD2. In germline, CDR1 is SGHRS, CDR2 YFSETQ. This CDR3 region has 17 residues. After removal of 0 bases from V and 0 bases from J, the junction contained 4 bases not matched to a gene. CDR3 sequence (DNA): TGCGCCAGCAGCTTGGCGGGTAGCGGGAGCTCCTACAATGAGCAGTTCTTC. Translated, it gives CASSLAGSGSSYNEQFF.

The V call is TRBV6-6, the J call TRBJ2-7; D is perhaps TRBD1 (6 bases). The V end was cut by 2 bases, the J end by 0 bases, with 8 bases between. The CDR3 consists of 14 residues. CDR1 and CDR2 from the germline V gene are MNHNY and SVGAGI (reference sequence). The DNA of the CDR3 is TGTGCCAGCAGTTACGACAGGAACTCCTACGAGCAGTACTTC. Translated: CASSYDRNSYEQYF.

The gene calls are TRBV6-1 and TRBJ1-1, with unresolved D. V lost 0 bases and J 7 bases, leaving 12 bases between the germline ends. CDR1 is MNHNS and CDR2 is SASEGT in the germline V gene. The length of the CDR3 is 14 residues. CDR3 nucleotides: TGTGCCAGCAGTGAAGCGCTTCGAGTTAATGAAGCTTTCTTT. It encodes CASSEALRVNEAFF.

V gene TRBV6-5 combines with J gene TRBJ1-2; possible D gene TRBD1, 6 bases. The ends were cut back, 6 bases at V and 7 bases at J, with 18 bases in the middle. The CDR3 is 14 amino acids. Germline V gene sequence: CDR1 MNHEY, CDR2 SVGAGI. The CDR3 loop reads CASRQGTLGGGYTF. CDR3 nucleotides: TGTGCCAGCAGGCAGGGGACCCTGGGCGGTGGCTACACCTTC.

This chain links TRBV30 with TRBJ2-3, with D perhaps matching TRBD1 (5 bases). CDR3 length: 13 residues. The germline V gene has CDR1 GTSNPN and CDR2 SVGIG (reference sequence). V lost 2 bases to trimming and J lost 3 bases, with 9 bases between them. Here the CDR3 DNA reads TGTGCCTGGAGTAGATCAGGGACAGATACGCAGTATTTT. Amino acid sequence: CAWSRSGTDTQYF.

The chain carries TRBV28 and TRBJ1-5; a weak D match, TRBD1 (6 bases). CDR3 size: 12 residues. The germline V gene encodes CDR1 MDHEN and CDR2 SYDVKM. Trimming shortened V by 5 bases and J by 9 bases, and 11 bases separated the two germline ends. The CDR3 loop reads CASSQTGWPQHF. In nucleotides, the CDR3 is TGTGCCAGCAGTCAAACAGGGTGGCCCCAGCATTTT.

The chain is built from TRBV11-2 and TRBJ1-2; 8 bases are a match to TRBD1. CDR1 and CDR2 from the germline V gene are SGHAT and FQNNGV. The CDR3 contains 17 residues. The trim removed 5 bases at V and 7 bases at J, leaving 18 bases unmatched. The CDR3 sequence is CASSPTPSDRDHFGYTF. The CDR3 DNA is TGTGCCAGCAGCCCTACCCCTTCGGACAGGGACCACTTTGGCTACACCTTC.

The V and J genes are TRBV3-1 (or the pseudogene TRBV3-2) and TRBJ2-2; 7 positions agree with TRBD2. The CDR3 length is 14 residues. The germline V gene encodes CDR1 LGHDT and CDR2 YNNKEL (reference sequence). V dropped 4 bases and J dropped 8; count of bases not matched to a gene: 7. The CDR3 spells CASSPRLASGELFF. The DNA of the CDR3 is TGTGCCAGCAGCCCCCGACTAGCATCTGGGGAGCTGTTTTTT.

The J gene is TRBJ2-1, the V gene TRBV5-6, with 7 bases that match TRBD1. The CDR3 is made up of 15 amino acids. The trim removed 2 bases at V and 3 bases at J, leaving 5 bases unmatched. Germline CDR1 and CDR2: SGHDT and YYEEEE. This CDR3 reads CASSLIGGNYNEQFF. The CDR3 nucleotides read TGTGCCAGCAGCTTAATAGGGGGCAACTACAATGAGCAGTTCTTC.

The V call is TRBV4-1, the J call TRBJ2-2; D is unclear. Germline CDR1 and CDR2: MGHRA and YSYEKL. The CDR3 length is 17 residues. Trimming took off 0 bases at V and 0 bases at J, with 11 bases between the two ends. The CDR3 region is CASSQDRIQSNTGELFF. DNA for the CDR3: TGCGCCAGCAGCCAAGATAGGATACAGTCGAACACCGGGGAGCTGTTTTTT.

The V and J genes are TRBV12-3 or TRBV12-4 and TRBJ1-1; possibly TRBD1 for D (6 bases). V lost 5 bases and J lost 8, with 15 bases in between. CDR3 length equals 13 residues. This CDR3 reads CASSVLHQGEAFF. The CDR3 DNA is TGTGCCAGCAGTGTCTTGCACCAGGGGGAAGCTTTCTTT.